Listed below are T cell receptor beta chains from one sample, sequenced in a study of PD-1 blockade in classical Hodgkin lymphoma. Only in-frame clones appear in the TCRdb table, and some are missing; sequencing was by immunoSEQ multiplex PCR. The data hold around 23,000 clones, with around 89% observed a single time. Sequencing used peripheral blood mononuclear cells (PBMCs), obtained before the fourth cycle of nivolumab. The receptors were gathered from a human donor with classical Hodgkin lymphoma. The CDR3 runs from the conserved cysteine through the conserved F or W.

j_call,v_call,cdr3_aa
TRBJ1-2,TRBV13,CASSLGRQGIGYTF
TRBJ2-7,TRBV7-3,CASSRGQGYEQYF
TRBJ2-5,TRBV28,CASSLTTGMVQETQYF
TRBJ1-6,TRBV19,CASRTVRSSYNSPLHF
TRBJ1-5,TRBV5-6,CASSQTGDHQPQHF
TRBJ2-1,TRBV4-1,CASSPRGRQGRDEQFF
TRBJ2-7,TRBV30,CAWSVSRLTSYEQYF
TRBJ2-3,TRBV11-3,CASSLGGPTDTQYF
TRBJ2-7,TRBV7-8,CASSLDRGNEQYF
TRBJ2-7,TRBV4-1,CASSQAYEQYF
TRBJ1-4,TRBV21-1,CASNGTGLLVGGEKLFF
TRBJ2-5,TRBV5-1,CASSPTISFGFSETQYF
TRBJ2-7,TRBV6-1,CASSESLAGVGEQYF
TRBJ2-7,TRBV7-8,CASSFTSGGTYEQYF
TRBJ1-3,TRBV4-1,CASSQGVSGNTIYF
TRBJ2-7,TRBV6-5,CASSDPGYEQYF
TRBJ1-2,TRBV12-5,CASAEQGTYGYTF
TRBJ2-2,TRBV6-5,CASSSGWNTGELFF
TRBJ2-1,TRBV5-1,CASSFTSGNEQFF
TRBJ1-1,TRBV9,CASSPGGMGLEAFF
TRBJ2-7,TRBV7-9,CASSLGWDRGSEQYF
TRBJ1-1,TRBV7-9,CASSLRRGSTEAFF
TRBJ1-1,TRBV19,CASSIGGGTEAFF
TRBJ1-1,TRBV2,CASSEERTVEAFF
TRBJ2-3,TRBV4-1,CASSQGEGAGGPQDTQYF
TRBJ2-5,TRBV11-3,CASSLGYRGLAGEETQYF
TRBJ1-2,TRBV9,CASSVGQPSGYGYTF
TRBJ2-5,TRBV7-2,CASSLWTQETQYF
TRBJ2-1,TRBV6-4,CASSEGYNNEQFF
TRBJ2-7,TRBV5-4,CASSLGRTRSSYEQYF
TRBJ2-3,TRBV5-1,CASSLAGRADTQYF
TRBJ2-7,TRBV6-6,CASSQTGAHYEQYF
TRBJ2-7,TRBV10-2,CASSESWGTGKGEQYF
TRBJ2-3,TRBV2,CASSDPGRPLGQYF
TRBJ1-5,TRBV11-2,CASSFQPGRNQPQHF
TRBJ1-4,TRBV15,CATSREGGFGEKLFF
TRBJ2-7,TRBV27,CASGPGTSGRNEQYF
TRBJ2-2,TRBV5-1,CASSNWGTSGTGELFF
TRBJ2-2,TRBV2,CASTRTTNTGELFF
TRBJ2-3,TRBV23-1,CASSQSSGADTQYF